This T cell receptor beta chain appears in the sequencing data of a study of T cell changes during pregnancy in multiple sclerosis. Assay: immunoSEQ multiplex PCR; the TCRdb copy retains only in-frame clones and omits some. This table holds about 75,000 clones, 80% to 90% found once. V lost 3 bases to trimming and J lost 0 bases; unmatched junction nucleotides: 7. CDR1 is SGHRS and CDR2 is YFSETQ in the germline V gene. The CDR3 totals 17 residues. The clonotype originates from a female donor in good health, enrolled as a control in a pregnancy study. The sequences come from peripheral blood, collected in the first trimester of pregnancy. The chain uses TRBV5-1 and TRBJ2-1, with 9 bases fitting TRBD1. CDR3 sequence: CASSYDGQGISYNEQFF. The CDR3 DNA is TGCGCCAGCAGCTATGACGGACAGGGGATCTCCTACAATGAGCAGTTCTTC. The whole variable domain, remainder taken from reference TRBV5-1 and TRBJ2-1, is KAGVTQTPRYLIKTRGQQVTLSCSPISGHRSVSWYQQTPGQGLQFLFEYFSETQRNKGNFPGRFSGRQFSNSRSEMNVSTLELGDSALYLCASSYDGQGISYNEQFFGPGTRLTVL.